These 20 T cell receptor beta chains were all obtained from the same sample, sequenced in a study of T cell responses to AZD1222 COVID-19 vaccine. The data were produced by immunoSEQ multiplex PCR, yet TCRdb's version contains in-frame clones alone and is incomplete. The data contain 100,000 or so clones, about 88% of them singletons. The input for sequencing was peripheral blood, taken on day 0 of AZD1222 vaccination. Source of these receptors: an adult in good health.

The chain has TRBV12-3 or TRBV12-4 and TRBJ1-2; D unclear. Trimming took off 5 bases at V and 5 bases at J, with 12 bases between the two ends. The CDR3 runs to 13 residues. The CDR3 loop is CASSGTEEYGYTF. CDR3 nucleotide sequence: TGTGCCAGCAGTGGAACCGAGGAGTATGGCTACACCTTC.

J is TRBJ1-6 and V is TRBV30; TRBD1 matches 7 bases. The length of the CDR3 is 14 residues. Per the germline V gene, CDR1 is GTSNPN and CDR2 is SVGIG (reference sequence). V shed 1 base, J shed 8 bases, and the junction held 5 bases outside the gene matches. CDR3 DNA: TGTGCCTGGAGTGGGGTAGGGGGCGATTCACCCCTCCACTTT. Amino acid sequence: CAWSGVGGDSPLHF.

J is TRBJ1-5 and V is TRBV27, with TRBD1 identical over 7 bases. The CDR3 runs to 17 residues. V trimming: 4 bases; J trimming: 7 bases; junction bases outside the gene matches: 16. CDR1 and CDR2 (germline): MNHEY, SMNVEV (reference sequence). The CDR3 DNA reads as TGTGCCAGCAGTTCCTGGACAGGTTCACAGGGAACGCAGCCCCAGCATTTT. It encodes CASSSWTGSQGTQPQHF.

This clone appeared a few times. This chain joins TRBV15 and TRBJ2-7; 7 nucleotides agree with TRBD1. Germline CDR1 is LNHNV and CDR2 is YYDKDF (reference sequence). The CDR3 runs to 14 residues. The V gene end was trimmed by 5 bases and the J gene end by 2 bases; junction bases not matched to a gene: 6. The CDR3 DNA reads as TGTGCCACCAGCTTGGGACAGCACCCCTACGAGCAGTACTTC. It is translated as CATSLGQHPYEQYF. Variable domain in full (rest from reference TRBV15 and TRBJ2-7): DAMVIQNPRYQVTQFGKPVTLSCSQTLNHNVMYWYQQKSSQAPKLLFHYYDKDFNNEADTPDNFQSRRPNTSFCFLDIRSPGLGDTAMYLCATSLGQHPYEQYFGPGTRLTVT.

V gene TRBV3-1 (or the pseudogene TRBV3-2) combines with J gene TRBJ2-6; TRBD1 might be the D (6 bases). Germline-derived CDR1 and CDR2 are LGHDT and YNNKEL (reference sequence). Between the trimmed V and J ends, which lost 1 base and 0 bases, there was a span of 10 bases. This CDR3 region has 17 residues. In nucleotides, the CDR3 is TGTGCCAGCAGCCAAGGGGGCAGGGGCTCTGGGGCCAACGTCCTGACTTTC. As protein: CASSQGGRGSGANVLTF.

The chain employs TRBV27 and TRBJ2-3, with TRBD2 matching over 8 bases. This CDR3 contains 14 residues. V gave up 6 bases and J gave up 4 bases; unmatched junction bases: 6. Germline assignment: CDR1 MNHEY and CDR2 SMNVEV (reference sequence). Here the CDR3 DNA reads TGTGCCAGCAGGGTCGGGGGGGCCGCAGATACGCAGTATTTT. Protein sequence: CASRVGGAADTQYF.

This clone was picked up a small number of times. Here the CDR3 reads CASKQGNQPQHF. As DNA, the CDR3 is TGTGCCAGCAAACAGGGTAATCAGCCCCAGCATTTT. The chain has TRBV12-3 or TRBV12-4 and TRBJ1-5, with D possibly being TRBD1 (6 bases). Trimming left V 7 bases short and J 4 bases short, with 8 bases between. The CDR3 runs 12 residues.

This clone was counted only a few times. V usage is TRBV12-3 or TRBV12-4 and J usage is TRBJ1-1; no clear D gene. Trimming took off 5 bases at V and 1 base at J, with 5 bases between the two ends. The CDR3 consists of 12 residues. The CDR3, as DNA: TGTGCCAGCAGTAGGGCGAACACTGAAGCTTTCTTT. Protein product: CASSRANTEAFF.

CDR3 region: CSVEPRDRSSYEQYF. Here the CDR3 DNA reads TGCAGCGTTGAACCCCGGGACAGGAGCTCCTACGAGCAGTACTTC. V and J are TRBV29-1 and TRBJ2-7; 8 positions match TRBD1. CDR3 length equals 15 residues. Germline values: CDR1 SQVTM, CDR2 ANQGSEA. V lost 2 bases, J lost 0 bases, and 6 bases stayed unmatched.

V is TRBV30 and J is TRBJ1-4; the D is unclear. Trimming removed 2 bases at V and 8 bases at J, with 18 bases between. The CDR3 runs 15 residues. Germline V gene sequence: CDR1 GTSNPN, CDR2 SVGIG (reference sequence). The CDR3 region has the DNA TGTGCCTGGAGTCTTTCCGGGTCCTTAGGGGAAAAACTGTTTTTT. This codes for CAWSLSGSLGEKLFF.

V is TRBV7-2 and J is TRBJ2-2; no clear D. The length of the CDR3 is 14 residues. V was pared by 1 base and J by 4 bases, with 7 bases between. Germline CDR1 is SGHTA and CDR2 is FQGNSA. The CDR3 reads CASSLEWSTGELFF. The CDR3 nucleotides are TGTGCCAGCAGCTTAGAGTGGTCCACCGGGGAGCTGTTTTTT.

The chain is built from TRBV12-3 or TRBV12-4 and TRBJ1-6; D is perhaps TRBD1 (5 bases). CDR3 length equals 13 residues. Trimming removed 2 bases from V and 8 bases from J, with 7 bases in between. The chain's CDR3 is CASSLFRDSPLHF. Here the CDR3 DNA reads TGTGCCAGCAGTTTATTCAGGGATTCACCCCTCCACTTT.

Only a few counts were recorded for this clone. The rearrangement uses TRBV4-1 and TRBJ2-2, with D uncertain. The V and J ends lost 0 bases and 3 bases respectively, with 11 bases between them. Looked up from germline, CDR1 is MGHRA and CDR2 is YSYEKL. This CDR3 is 16 amino acids long. The CDR3 DNA follows: TGCGCCAGCAGCCAAGATGCGTCTTCCGACACCGGGGAGCTGTTTTTT. It translates to CASSQDASSDTGELFF.

A word on this clone: This sample also contains other DNA sequences that code for the same CDR3. The chain has TRBV19 and TRBJ1-1; no clear D. V dropped 2 bases and J dropped 4 bases, with 8 bases sitting between them. CDR3 size: 13 residues. In germline, CDR1 is LNHDA, CDR2 SQIVND (reference sequence). The CDR3: CASSILGGTEAFF. Written as DNA, the CDR3 is TGTGCCAGTAGTATACTGGGTGGCACTGAAGCTTTCTTT.

This rearrangement joins TRBV30 to TRBJ1-2; D is perhaps TRBD1 (5 bases). The CDR3 sequence is 13 residues long. Trimming shortened V by 2 bases and J by 2 bases, and 9 bases separated the two germline ends. Germline V gives CDR1 GTSNPN, CDR2 SVGIG (reference sequence). The CDR3, as DNA: TGTGCCTGGAGTCGACAGAAAAACTATGGCTACACCTTC. This codes for CAWSRQKNYGYTF.

The rearrangement uses TRBV3-1 (or the pseudogene TRBV3-2) and TRBJ1-4; weak D call: TRBD1 (5 bases). V lost 2 bases and J lost 10, with 5 bases in between. Per the germline V gene, CDR1 is LGHDT and CDR2 is YNNKEL (reference sequence). CDR3 length: 11 amino acids. DNA for the CDR3: TGTGCCAGCAGCCAACAGGGAAAACTGTTTTTT. Translating gives CASSQQGKLFF.

This chain's CDR3 is CASSQVINQETQYF. The CDR3 DNA follows: TGTGCCAGCAGCCAAGTTATCAACCAAGAGACCCAGTACTTC. The chain combines TRBV3-1 (or the pseudogene TRBV3-2) with TRBJ2-5; D not certain. The CDR3 contains 14 residues. Germline CDR1 and CDR2: LGHDT and YNNKEL (reference sequence). Trimming cost V 1 base and J 0 bases, with 6 bases left between them.

The chain recombines TRBV5-4 with TRBJ1-3; 7 bases align to TRBD1. Germline V gene data show CDR1 as SGHNT and CDR2 as YYREEE (reference sequence). V dropped 4 bases and J dropped 2; count of bases not matched to a gene: 6. The CDR3 is made up of 15 amino acids. In nucleotides, the CDR3 is TGTGCCAGCAGCGAAAGTCAGGGGGCTGGAAACACCATATATTTT. Translating gives CASSESQGAGNTIYF.

The CDR3 spells CASVGTGVSNQPQHF. In DNA, the CDR3 is TGTGCCAGTGTAGGGACAGGGGTGAGCAATCAGCCCCAGCATTTT. The rearrangement uses TRBV19 and TRBJ1-5; TRBD1 aligns across 10 bases. The CDR3 is 15 residues long. Germline-derived CDR1 and CDR2 are LNHDA and SQIVND (reference sequence). J lost 1 base, V lost 8 bases, and 5 bases had no gene match.

V usage is TRBV6-4 and J usage is TRBJ2-2; perhaps TRBD1 as D (6 bases). The CDR3 has 15 amino acids. Trimming took 3 bases from V and 4 from J, leaving 12 bases between them. Germline assignment: CDR1 MRHNA and CDR2 SNTAGT. The CDR3, as DNA: TGTGCCAGCAGTGAATTTCAGGGGAGCACCGGGGAGCTGTTTTTT. Its translation: CASSEFQGSTGELFF.